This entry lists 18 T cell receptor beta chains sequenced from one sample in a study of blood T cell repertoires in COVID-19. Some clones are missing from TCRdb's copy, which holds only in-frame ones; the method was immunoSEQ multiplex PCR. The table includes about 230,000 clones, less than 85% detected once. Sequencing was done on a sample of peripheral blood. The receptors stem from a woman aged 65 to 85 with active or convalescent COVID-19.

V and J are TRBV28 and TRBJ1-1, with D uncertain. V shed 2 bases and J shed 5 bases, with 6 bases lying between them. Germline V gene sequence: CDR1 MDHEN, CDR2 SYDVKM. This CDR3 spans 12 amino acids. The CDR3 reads CASSLIRTEAFF. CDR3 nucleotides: TGTGCCAGCAGTTTAATACGGACTGAAGCTTTCTTT.

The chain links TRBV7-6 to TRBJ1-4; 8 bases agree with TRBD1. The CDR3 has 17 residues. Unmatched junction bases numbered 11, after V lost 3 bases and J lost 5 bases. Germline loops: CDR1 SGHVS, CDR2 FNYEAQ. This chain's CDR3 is CASSFPQQGGHNEKLFF. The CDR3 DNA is TGTGCCAGCAGCTTCCCGCAACAGGGGGGCCACAATGAAAAACTGTTTTTT.

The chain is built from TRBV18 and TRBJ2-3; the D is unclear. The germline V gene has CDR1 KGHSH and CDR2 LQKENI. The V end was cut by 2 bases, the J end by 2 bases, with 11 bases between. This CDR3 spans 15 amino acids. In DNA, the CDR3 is TGTGCCAGCTCACCATCCCCCCCAGACACAGATACGCAGTATTTT. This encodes CASSPSPPDTDTQYF.

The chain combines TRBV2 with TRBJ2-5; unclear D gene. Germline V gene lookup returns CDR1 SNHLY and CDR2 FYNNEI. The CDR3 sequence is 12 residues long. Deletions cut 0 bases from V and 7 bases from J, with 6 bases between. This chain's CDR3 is CASSEAMATQYF. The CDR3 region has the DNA TGTGCCAGCAGTGAAGCGATGGCGACCCAGTACTTC.

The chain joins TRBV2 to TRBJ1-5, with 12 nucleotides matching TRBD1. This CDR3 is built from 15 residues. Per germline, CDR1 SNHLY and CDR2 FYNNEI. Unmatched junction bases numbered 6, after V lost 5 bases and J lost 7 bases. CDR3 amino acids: CASSLRDRGQQPQHF. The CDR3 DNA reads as TGTGCCAGCAGTTTGAGGGACAGGGGGCAACAGCCCCAGCATTTT.

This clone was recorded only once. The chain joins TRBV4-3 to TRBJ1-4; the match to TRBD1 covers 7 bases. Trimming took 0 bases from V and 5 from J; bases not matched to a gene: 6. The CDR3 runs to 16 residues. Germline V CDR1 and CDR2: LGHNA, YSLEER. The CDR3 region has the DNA TGCGCCAGCAGCCAAGATCTTGCAGGGGGGAATGAAAAACTGTTTTTT. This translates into CASSQDLAGGNEKLFF.

DNA of the CDR3: TGCGCCAGCAGCCAAGATTGGACTAGCGGGAGGAATGAGCAGTTCTTC. Protein product: CASSQDWTSGRNEQFF. This chain links TRBV4-3 with TRBJ2-1; 14 bases match TRBD2. Germline V gives CDR1 LGHNA, CDR2 YSLEER. CDR3 length: 16 residues. The V segment lost 0 bases and the J segment 7 bases; nucleotides outside the gene matches: 2.

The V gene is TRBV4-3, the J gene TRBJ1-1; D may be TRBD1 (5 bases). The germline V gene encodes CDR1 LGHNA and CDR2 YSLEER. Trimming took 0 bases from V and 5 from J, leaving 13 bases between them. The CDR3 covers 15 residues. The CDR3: CASSQDTGGRTEAFF. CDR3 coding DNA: TGCGCCAGCAGCCAAGATACGGGGGGAAGAACTGAAGCTTTCTTT.

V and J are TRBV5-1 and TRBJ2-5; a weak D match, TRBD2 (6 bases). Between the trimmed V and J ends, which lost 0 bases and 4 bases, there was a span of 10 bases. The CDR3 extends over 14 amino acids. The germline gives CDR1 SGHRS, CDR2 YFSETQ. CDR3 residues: CASSLVPGRETQYF. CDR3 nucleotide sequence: TGCGCCAGCAGCTTGGTCCCCGGGAGAGAGACCCAGTACTTC.

The CDR3 region is CASSVRLAEDTQYF. Written as DNA, the CDR3 is TGTGCCAGCAGTGTGAGGCTAGCAGAAGATACGCAGTATTTT. The gene calls are TRBV2 and TRBJ2-3; TRBD2 might be the D (5 bases). In germline, CDR1 is SNHLY, CDR2 FYNNEI. This CDR3 contains 14 residues. Trimming removed 4 bases at V and 5 bases at J, with 13 bases between.

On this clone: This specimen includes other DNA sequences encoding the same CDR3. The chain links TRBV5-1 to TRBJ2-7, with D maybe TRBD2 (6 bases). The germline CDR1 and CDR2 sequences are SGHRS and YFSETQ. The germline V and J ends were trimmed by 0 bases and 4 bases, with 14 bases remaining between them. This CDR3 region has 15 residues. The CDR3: CASSLGGTGGYEQYF. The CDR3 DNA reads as TGCGCCAGCAGCTTGGGGGGGACTGGAGGTTACGAGCAGTACTTC.

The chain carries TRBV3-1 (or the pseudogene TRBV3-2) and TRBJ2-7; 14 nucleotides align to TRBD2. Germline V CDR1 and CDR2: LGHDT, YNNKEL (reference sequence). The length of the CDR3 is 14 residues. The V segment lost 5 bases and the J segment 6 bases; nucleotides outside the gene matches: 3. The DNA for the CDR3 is TGTGCCAGCAGCTACGGGACTAGCGGGAGCGAGCAGTACTTC. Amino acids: CASSYGTSGSEQYF.

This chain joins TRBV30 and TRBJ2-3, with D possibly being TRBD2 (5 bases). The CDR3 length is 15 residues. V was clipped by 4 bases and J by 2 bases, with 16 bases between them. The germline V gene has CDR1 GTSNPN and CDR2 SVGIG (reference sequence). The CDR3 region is CAWKRTQRSTDTQYF. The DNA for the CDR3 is TGTGCCTGGAAACGGACCCAGCGGTCCACAGATACGCAGTATTTT.

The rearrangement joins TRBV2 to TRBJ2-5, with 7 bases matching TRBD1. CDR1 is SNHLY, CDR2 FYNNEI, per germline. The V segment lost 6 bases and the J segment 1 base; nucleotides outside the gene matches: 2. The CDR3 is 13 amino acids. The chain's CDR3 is CASRGTAQETQYF. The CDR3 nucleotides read TGTGCCAGCAGGGGGACAGCCCAAGAGACCCAGTACTTC. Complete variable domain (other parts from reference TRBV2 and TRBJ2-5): EPEVTQTPSHQVTQMGQEVILRCVPISNHLYFYWYRQILGQKVEFLVSFYNNEISEKSEIFDDQFSVERPDGSNFTLKIRSTKLEDSAMYFCASRGTAQETQYFGPGTRLLVL.

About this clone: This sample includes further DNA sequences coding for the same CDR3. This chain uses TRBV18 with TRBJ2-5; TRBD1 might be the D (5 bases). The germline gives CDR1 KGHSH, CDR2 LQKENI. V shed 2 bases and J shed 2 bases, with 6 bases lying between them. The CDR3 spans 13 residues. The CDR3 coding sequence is TGTGCCAGCTCACCAACAGGTCAAGAGACCCAGTACTTC. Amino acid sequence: CASSPTGQETQYF. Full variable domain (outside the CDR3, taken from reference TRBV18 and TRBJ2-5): NAGVMQNPRHLVRRRGQEARLRCSPMKGHSHVYWYRQLPEEGLKFMVYLQKENIIDESGMPKERFSAEFPKEGPSILRIQQVVRGDSAAYFCASSPTGQETQYFGPGTRLLVL.

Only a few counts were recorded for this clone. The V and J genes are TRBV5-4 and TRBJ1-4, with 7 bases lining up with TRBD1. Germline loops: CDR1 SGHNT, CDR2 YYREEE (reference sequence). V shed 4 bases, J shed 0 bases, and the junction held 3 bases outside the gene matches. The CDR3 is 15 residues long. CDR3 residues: CASSVTGPTNEKLFF. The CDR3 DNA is TGTGCCAGCAGCGTGACAGGGCCAACTAATGAAAAACTGTTTTTT. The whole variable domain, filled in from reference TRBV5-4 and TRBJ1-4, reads ETGVTQSPTHLIKTRGQQVTLRCSSQSGHNTVSWYQQALGQGPQFIFQYYREEENGRGNFPPRFSGLQFPNYSSELNVNALELDDSALYLCASSVTGPTNEKLFFGSGTQLSVL.

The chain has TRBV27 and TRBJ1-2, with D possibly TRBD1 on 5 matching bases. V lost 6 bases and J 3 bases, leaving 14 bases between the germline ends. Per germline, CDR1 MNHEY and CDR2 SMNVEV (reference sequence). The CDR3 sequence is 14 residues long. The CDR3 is CASRDILSHYGYTF. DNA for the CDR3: TGTGCCAGCAGGGACATTCTGTCACACTATGGCTACACCTTC.

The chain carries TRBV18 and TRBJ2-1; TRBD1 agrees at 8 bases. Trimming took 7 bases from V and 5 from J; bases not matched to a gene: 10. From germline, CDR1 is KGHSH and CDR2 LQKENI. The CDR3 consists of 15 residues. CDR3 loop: CASLTGQGRDNEQFF. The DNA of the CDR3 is TGTGCCAGCTTAACTGGACAGGGTAGGGACAATGAGCAGTTCTTC.